This T cell receptor beta chain was observed in a study of T-cell reconstitution after alpha-beta-depleted transplantation in children. The study's findings and limits: As was reported, about two months after transplant, alpha-beta T cells came from several hundred expanded graft clones. At one year after transplant, newly produced T cells mostly accounted for T-cell counts and diversity. Surviving recipient cells, namely T cells and thymic progenitors, were the source of high day-60 TCRbeta diversity in some patients.

It was with unique molecular identifiers that the TCRbeta library was prepared. TCRdb used MiXCR to reprocess the PCR reads, holding one entry per CDR3 protein. The table lists 700,000 to 950,000 distinct CDR3 sequences, 16% of them singletons, with roughly 5% in the top ten. This clonotype was detected only a few times. The target antigen is unknown. CDR3 size: 16 residues. In germline, CDR1 is SGHTA, CDR2 FQGTGA. V was shortened by 5 bases and J by 5 bases, with 18 bases between the two germline ends. The TCR sequence derives from a male patient aged 10 to 17 who had a stem cell transplant for acute lymphoblastic leukemia, so the T cells may come from the graft donor. The chain carries TRBV7-3 and TRBJ2-2, with D perhaps given as TRBD1 or TRBD2 (5 bases each). This specimen was PBMCs, mostly from graft donor cells, taken 360 days after TCRalphabeta/CD19-depleted stem cell transplant. CDR3 sequence: CASSTSRDLGTGELFF. CDR3 nucleotides: TGTGCCAGCAGCACATCACGGGACCTAGGAACCGGGGAGCTGTTTTTT.